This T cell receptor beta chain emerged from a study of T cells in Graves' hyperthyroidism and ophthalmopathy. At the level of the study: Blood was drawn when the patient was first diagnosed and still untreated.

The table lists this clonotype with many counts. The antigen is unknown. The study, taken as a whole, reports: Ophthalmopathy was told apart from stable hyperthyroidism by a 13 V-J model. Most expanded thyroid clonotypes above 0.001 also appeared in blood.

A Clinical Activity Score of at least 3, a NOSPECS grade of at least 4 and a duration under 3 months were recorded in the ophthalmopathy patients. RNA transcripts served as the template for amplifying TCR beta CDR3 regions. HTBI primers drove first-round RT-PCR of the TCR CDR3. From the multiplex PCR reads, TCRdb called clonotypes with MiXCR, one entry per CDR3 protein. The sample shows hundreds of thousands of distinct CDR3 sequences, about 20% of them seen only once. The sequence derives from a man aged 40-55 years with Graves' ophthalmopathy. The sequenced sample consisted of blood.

CDR3 sequence: CSGQIRGYEQYF. The CDR3 nucleotides are TGCAGCGGCCAAATCAGGGGCTACGAGCAGTACTTC. The chain joins TRBV29-1 to TRBJ2-7; D perhaps matches TRBD1 (6 bases). The CDR3 is 12 residues long. Germline V gene data show CDR1 as SQVTM and CDR2 as ANQGSEA. Between the trimmed V and J ends, which lost 7 bases and 3 bases, there was a span of 13 bases.